This T cell receptor beta chain stems from a study of T cell repertoires in cytomegalovirus infection. About the research overall: Carrying CMV and the relevant HLA type showed in public TCR beta signatures.

Each CDR3 protein gets one entry after TCRdb re-called the reads with MiXCR. The sample lists 90,000 to 130,000 distinct CDR3 sequences, about 9.5% occurring once. Trimming removed 5 bases from V and 9 bases from J; junction bases left unmatched: 13. The V gene's germline CDR1 is MNHEY and CDR2 SMNVEV (reference sequence). This CDR3 region has 16 residues. Study-wide results and caveats: CMV carriers having the relevant HLA were flagged by cumulative public TCR beta family frequency. In two of eight donors, the top clonotype was HLA-C-restricted CMV-specific.

This clonotype was detected many times. The target antigen is unknown. The chain uses TRBV27 and TRBJ1-6, with 7 bases lining up with TRBD1. Sequencing used PBMCs, sequenced either directly or after in vitro stimulation (not recorded which). The TCR was taken from a human donor in good health (CMV status not recorded). Some clones in this sample may be carry-over from other donors' samples. The CDR3 DNA is TGTGCCAGCAGTCCGTACCCCGAGGGGGCGCGTTCACCCCTCCACTTT. As protein: CASSPYPEGARSPLHF.